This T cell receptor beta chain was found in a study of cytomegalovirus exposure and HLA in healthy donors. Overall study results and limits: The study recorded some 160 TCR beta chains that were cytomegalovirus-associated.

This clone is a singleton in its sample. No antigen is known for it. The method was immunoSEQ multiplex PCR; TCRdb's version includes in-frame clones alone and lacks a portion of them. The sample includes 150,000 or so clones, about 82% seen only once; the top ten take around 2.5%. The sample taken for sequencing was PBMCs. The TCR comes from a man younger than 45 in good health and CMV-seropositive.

CDR3: CASRTKMNTEAFF. In DNA, the CDR3 is TGTGCCAGCCGGACAAAGATGAACACTGAAGCTTTCTTT. The chain is built from TRBV2 and TRBJ1-1, with a tentative D call TRBD1 (5 bases). Trimming took 8 bases from V and 0 from J, leaving 10 bases between them. Per the germline V gene, CDR1 is SNHLY and CDR2 is FYNNEI. The CDR3 loop spans 13 amino acids.